The 5 T cell receptor beta chains below all came from one sample that was sequenced in a study of blood T cell repertoires in COVID-19. Generated by immunoSEQ multiplex PCR, the TCRdb table keeps only in-frame clones and is missing some. The table lists tens of thousands of clones, roughly 80% of them singletons. Sequencing used peripheral blood. The receptors were gathered from a woman older than 75 with active or convalescent COVID-19.

V and J are TRBV6-2 or TRBV6-3 and TRBJ2-3; 9 bases are shared with TRBD2. Germline V gene lookup returns CDR1 MNHEY and CDR2 SVGEGT. Trimming cost V 0 bases and J 4 bases; bases outside gene matches: 11. The length of the CDR3 is 18 residues. The CDR3 loop is CASSYSPLAGRRADTQYF. CDR3 sequence (DNA): TGTGCCAGCAGTTACTCCCCCCTAGCGGGAAGGCGGGCAGATACGCAGTATTTT.

The chain couples TRBV28 to TRBJ2-1, with TRBD2 matching 8 bases. Germline CDR1 MDHEN, CDR2 SYDVKM. The CDR3 totals 13 residues. After removal of 6 bases from V and 5 bases from J, the junction contained 3 bases not matched to a gene. The CDR3 sequence is CASRVSGDNEQFF. DNA of the CDR3: TGTGCCAGCAGAGTTAGCGGGGACAATGAGCAGTTCTTC.

This clone has only a few counts. V and J are TRBV18 and TRBJ1-6; TRBD1 matches at 9 bases. CDR1 and CDR2 from the germline V gene are KGHSH and LQKENI. CDR3 length: 14 residues. V dropped 0 bases and J dropped 13; count of bases not matched to a gene: 4. DNA for the CDR3: TGTGCCAGCTCACCACCGGGACAGGGAGGTCCCCTCCACTTT. Its protein product is CASSPPGQGGPLHF.

This clone showed up just a few times. This rearrangement joins TRBV11-2 to TRBJ2-7, with 7 nucleotides matching TRBD1. The CDR3 is made up of 15 amino acids. Per germline, CDR1 SGHAT and CDR2 FQNNGV. Losses at the gene ends were 1 base for V and 3 bases for J; bases not matched to a gene: 6. The DNA for the CDR3 is TGTGCCAGCAGCTTAGGGTTGGGACAGATCTACGAGCAGTACTTC. Encoded protein: CASSLGLGQIYEQYF.

CDR3 DNA sequence: TGTGCCAGCAGCTCCGACCCCCGGCGGATCCAAGAGACCCAGTACTTC. It is translated as CASSSDPRRIQETQYF. This sequence joins TRBV14 and TRBJ2-5; no definite D call. This CDR3 has 16 residues. Between the trimmed V and J ends, which lost 5 bases and 1 base, there was a span of 17 bases. CDR1 and CDR2 from the germline V gene are SGHDN and FVKESK.